The rows below give T cell receptor beta chains drawn from one sample of a study of blood T cell repertoires in COVID-19. The repertoire was sequenced with immunoSEQ multiplex PCR; TCRdb's copy has only in-frame clones and lacks some. The table has roughly 31,000 clones, 80% to 90% seen once; the top ten hold around 10%. The sequenced material came from peripheral blood. These receptors came from a man aged 55 to 70 with acute or convalescent COVID-19. CDR3s include the opening cysteine and the closing phenylalanine or tryptophan. Each record gives: V gene, D gene, J gene, clone size, CDR3 DNA, CDR3 protein. A D gene is named only where the DNA matches it firmly. The size of a clone is reported for some rows only, either as once, few or many, or as a class for expanded clones.

>TRBV10-1|TRBD2|TRBJ2-3|.
TGCGCCAGCAGCCGGGGGACTAGCGGATCCACAGATACGCAGTATTTT
CASSRGTSGSTDTQYF
>TRBV10-1|.|TRBJ2-7|.
TGCGCCAGCAGTGAGAAGGATCAGGGGGGCGAGCAGTACTTC
CASSEKDQGGEQYF
>TRBV3-1/TRBV3-2|.|TRBJ1-5|once
TGTGCCAGCAGCCGCCAGGGACTAGAAAATCAGCCCCAGCATTTT
CASSRQGLENQPQHF
>TRBV20-1|.|TRBJ2-7|.
TGCAGTGCTAGCCCTTTTAACGAGCAGTACTTC
CSASPFNEQYF
>TRBV29-1|TRBD2|TRBJ2-3|.
TGCAGCGTCGCCGGGACTAGCGGAGTCACAGATACGCAGTATTTT
CSVAGTSGVTDTQYF
>TRBV9|TRBD1|TRBJ1-2|.
TGTGCCAGCAGCGTACTCCAAAGGGACAGGGGGACTGGCTACACCTTC
CASSVLQRDRGTGYTF
>TRBV5-6|.|TRBJ2-6|.
TGTGCCAGCAGATACGGGACTTCTGGGGCCAACGTCCTGACTTTC
CASRYGTSGANVLTF
>TRBV2|.|TRBJ2-7|.
TGTGCCAGCAGTCCTCCTGGACATTACTCCTACGAGCAGTACTTC
CASSPPGHYSYEQYF
>TRBV6-6|TRBD1|TRBJ1-5|.
TGTGCCAGCGGTCGGGGGACAGGGGTTACGGGAAGCAATCAGCCCCAGCATTTT
CASGRGTGVTGSNQPQHF
>TRBV5-3|.|TRBJ1-6|.
TGTGCCAGAAGCTTGGATGGCAGGGCAAATTCACCCCTCCACTTT
CARSLDGRANSPLHF
>TRBV2|.|TRBJ1-1|.
TGTGCCAGCAGTGCCTCCACTGAAGCTTTCTTT
CASSASTEAFF
>TRBV5-8|TRBD1|TRBJ1-1|.
TGTGCCAGCAGCTACAGGGGGAACACTGAAGCTTTCTTT
CASSYRGNTEAFF
>TRBV29-1|.|TRBJ1-5|.
TGCAGCGTTGAAATGGGGGGGAATCAGCCCCAGCATTTT
CSVEMGGNQPQHF
>TRBV4-1|TRBD1|TRBJ1-1|.
TGCGCCAGCAGCCCCTTCCAGGGGGCTTCGAACACTGAAGCTTTCTTT
CASSPFQGASNTEAFF
>TRBV5-4|TRBD1|TRBJ1-2|.
TGTGCCAGCAGCCCAAGCACAGGGGCACATGGCTACACCTTC
CASSPSTGAHGYTF
>TRBV9|TRBD1|TRBJ1-4|once
TGTGCCAGCAGCGAGGACAGGGGGGTTACTAATGAAAAACTGTTTTTT
CASSEDRGVTNEKLFF
>TRBV5-4|TRBD1|TRBJ1-2|.
TGTGCCAGCAGCCGGACAGGGGCTAACTATGGCTACACCTTC
CASSRTGANYGYTF
>TRBV5-6|.|TRBJ1-4|once
TGTGCCAGCAGCTCACAGACAGGTCTACTTAATGAAAAACTGTTTTTT
CASSSQTGLLNEKLFF
>TRBV7-8|TRBD2|TRBJ2-2|.
TGTGCCAGCAGCTCCACTAGCGTGAACACCGGGGAGCTGTTTTTT
CASSSTSVNTGELFF